Following are 11 T cell receptor beta chains from one sample sequenced in a study of T cells in Graves' hyperthyroidism and ophthalmopathy. RNA transcripts served as the template for amplifying TCR beta CDR3 regions. In the first-round RT-PCR of the TCR CDR3, the HTBI primer set was used. MiXCR was run by TCRdb on the multiplex PCR reads, yielding one entry per CDR3 protein. The table includes approximately 710,000 distinct CDR3 sequences, 15% to 20% detected once. Material: blood. The source of these receptors is a man aged 50 or older with Graves' hyperthyroidism.

This clonotype turned up a few times. This chain uses TRBV18 with TRBJ1-2, with 7 positions matching TRBD1. CDR1 and CDR2 (germline): KGHSH, LQKENI. Trimming cost V 10 bases and J 2 bases; bases outside gene matches: 7. This CDR3 has 13 amino acids. CDR3: CAIRTGGNYGYTF. The CDR3 DNA sequence: TGTGCCATAAGGACAGGCGGAAACTATGGCTACACCTTC.

This clonotype has at least ten counts. V gene TRBV16 combines with J gene TRBJ2-7, with 13 bases fitting TRBD2. The V segment lost 1 base and the J segment 2 bases; nucleotides outside the gene matches: 2. CDR3 length: 16 residues. The V gene's germline CDR1 is KGHSY and CDR2 FQNENV. The CDR3 is CASSQFGTSGTYEQYF. For the CDR3, the DNA is TGTGCCAGCAGCCAATTCGGGACTAGCGGGACCTACGAGCAGTACTTC.

This clonotype showed up just a few times. V is TRBV29-1 and J is TRBJ2-1; a weak D match, TRBD2 (5 bases). This CDR3 is 14 amino acids long. Trimming pared 0 bases from V and 10 bases from J, leaving 16 bases between. Germline V lookup: CDR1 SQVTM, CDR2 ANQGSEA. The CDR3 sequence: CSVEDYVGRMEQFF. The DNA for the CDR3 is TGCAGCGTTGAAGATTACGTAGGGAGAATGGAGCAGTTCTTC.

This clonotype was detected ten times or more. This chain uses TRBV5-6 with TRBJ1-2, with D perhaps matching TRBD1 (6 bases). Looked up from germline, CDR1 is SGHDT and CDR2 is YYEEEE. V was cut by 0 bases and J by 7 bases, with 13 bases left in between. This CDR3 has 14 residues. This CDR3 reads CASSLDREGFGYTF. DNA for the CDR3: TGTGCCAGCAGCTTGGACAGGGAAGGATTTGGCTACACCTTC.

The chain links TRBV30 to TRBJ1-6, with a weak D call TRBD1 (5 bases). This CDR3 is 14 amino acids long. From germline, CDR1 is GTSNPN and CDR2 SVGIG (reference sequence). Trimming took 0 bases from V and 7 from J, leaving 10 bases between them. The CDR3 sequence is CAWSVLDINSPLHF. Here the CDR3 DNA reads TGTGCCTGGAGTGTACTGGACATAAATTCACCCCTCCACTTT. The variable domain in full, completed from reference TRBV30 and TRBJ1-6, reads SQTIHQWPATLVQPVGSPLSLECTVEGTSNPNLYWYRQAAGRGLQLLFYSVGIGQISSEVPQNLSASRPQDRQFILSSKKLLLSDSGFYLCAWSVLDINSPLHFGNGTRLTVT.

This clonotype was seen ten or more times. V is TRBV7-9 and J is TRBJ2-1; D perhaps matches TRBD2 (5 bases). CDR1 and CDR2 from the germline V gene are SEHNR and FQNEAQ (reference sequence). V lost 1 base to trimming and J lost 13 bases, with 14 bases between them. The CDR3 has 13 residues. The CDR3 nucleotides are TGTGCCAGCAGCTTAGAGCTGGCTAGCAGACAGTTCTTC. Its protein product is CASSLELASRQFF.

Points on this clonotype: Given a much more abundant clone one base away, this may be a read error. The CDR3: CASSVGGLAEPPYGQYF. In DNA, the CDR3 is TGTGCCAGCAGCGTAGGGGGGCTAGCGGAACCCCCCTACGGGCAGTACTTC. V gene TRBV9 combines with J gene TRBJ2-7, with a weak D call TRBD2 (7 bases). The CDR3 consists of 17 residues. Germline loops: CDR1 SGDLS, CDR2 YYNGEE.

This clonotype occurred a few times. The rearrangement joins TRBV20-1 to TRBJ2-7; no clear D gene. Germline V CDR1 and CDR2: DFQATT, SNEGSKA (reference sequence). CDR3 length: 11 residues. Between the trimmed V and J ends, which lost 3 bases and 7 bases, there was a span of 10 bases. CDR3 sequence: CSASPSWEQYF. CDR3 in DNA: TGCAGTGCTAGTCCCAGCTGGGAGCAGTACTTC.

This clonotype was detected ten times or more. For the CDR3, the DNA is TGTGCCTGGAGCCTTTCCGGGACTAGCTTCGAGCAGTACTTC. This encodes CAWSLSGTSFEQYF. The chain links TRBV30 to TRBJ2-7; TRBD2 agrees at 9 bases. CDR1 and CDR2 from the germline V gene are GTSNPN and SVGIG (reference sequence). Trimming removed 3 bases from V and 6 bases from J; junction bases left unmatched: 9. The CDR3 extends over 14 amino acids.

The chain combines TRBV30 with TRBJ2-1; TRBD2 aligns across 9 bases. V was clipped by 2 bases and J by 11 bases; unmatched bases: 10. Germline assignment: CDR1 GTSNPN and CDR2 SVGIG (reference sequence). This CDR3 is built from 14 residues. CDR3 nucleotide sequence: TGTGCCTGGAGTCCTAGAGTAGCGGGAGTGAAGCAGTTCTTC. Amino acids: CAWSPRVAGVKQFF.

The chain links TRBV25-1 to TRBJ2-2, with TRBD2 matching 10 bases. The CDR3 contains 15 residues. Per germline, CDR1 MGHDK and CDR2 SYGVNS. Losses at the gene ends were 3 bases for V and 8 bases for J; bases not matched to a gene: 6. CDR3: CASSDLAGVPGELFF. CDR3 DNA: TGTGCCAGCAGTGACCTAGCGGGAGTGCCTGGGGAGCTGTTTTTT.